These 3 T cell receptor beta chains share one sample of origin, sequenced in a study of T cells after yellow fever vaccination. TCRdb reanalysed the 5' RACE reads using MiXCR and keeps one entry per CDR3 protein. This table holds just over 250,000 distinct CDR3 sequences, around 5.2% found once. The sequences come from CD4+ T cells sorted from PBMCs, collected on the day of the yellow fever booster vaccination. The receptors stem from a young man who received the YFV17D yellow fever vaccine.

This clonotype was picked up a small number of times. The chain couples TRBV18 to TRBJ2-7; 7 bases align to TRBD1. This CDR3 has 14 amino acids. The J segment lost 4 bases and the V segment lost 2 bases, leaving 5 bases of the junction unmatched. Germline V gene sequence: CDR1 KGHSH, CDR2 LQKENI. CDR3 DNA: TGTGCCAGCTCACCAACAGGGGACGGATACGAGCAGTACTTC. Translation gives CASSPTGDGYEQYF.

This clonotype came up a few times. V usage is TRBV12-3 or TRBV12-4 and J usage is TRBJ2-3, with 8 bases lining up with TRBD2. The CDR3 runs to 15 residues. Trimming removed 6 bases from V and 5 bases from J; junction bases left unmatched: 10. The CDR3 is CASSRSGAPRDTQYF. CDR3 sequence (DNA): TGTGCCAGCAGCCGTAGCGGGGCCCCGAGAGATACGCAGTATTTT.

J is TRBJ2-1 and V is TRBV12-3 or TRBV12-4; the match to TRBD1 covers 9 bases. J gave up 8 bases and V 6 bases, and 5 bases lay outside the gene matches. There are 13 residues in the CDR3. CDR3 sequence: CASSSGTGYEQFF. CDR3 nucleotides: TGTGCCAGCAGCTCCGGGACAGGGTATGAGCAGTTCTTC.